These 15 T cell receptor beta chains originate from one sample sequenced in a study of cytomegalovirus exposure and HLA in healthy donors (dated by TCRdb to 2015 to 2018). To prepare the library, the immunoSEQ multiplex PCR assay was applied. Imported from immuneACCESS, the table was reduced by TCRdb to in-frame sequences with V and J called. These copies leave out some clones; in studies compared against another copy, an unresolved V gene accounts for under half, and the cause of the remainder is not known. For this sample there are tens of thousands of clones; 93% appear just once. Approximately 4% of the sample comes from the top ten. Input material: PBMCs. The source is a woman in her twenties or thirties in good health and CMV-seronegative.

This clone was seen once. This chain connects TRBV6-5 to TRBJ2-1, with 9 nucleotides matching TRBD2. Germline CDR1 and CDR2: MNHEY and SVGAGI. The trim removed 4 bases at V and 9 bases at J, leaving 13 bases unmatched. This CDR3 has 16 residues. In DNA form, the CDR3 reads TGTGCCAGCAGTTGGGGAGGGGCGGGGGGGCTGGTTGAGCAGTTCTTC. This codes for CASSWGGAGGLVEQFF.

The rearrangement joins TRBV30 to TRBJ2-1; 9 bases line up with TRBD1. This CDR3 has 15 amino acids. Looked up from germline, CDR1 is GTSNPN and CDR2 is SVGIG (reference sequence). J was trimmed by 1 base and V by 0 bases; bases with no gene match: 1. The CDR3 sequence: CAWSVGTGSYNEQFF. CDR3 DNA sequence: TGTGCCTGGAGTGTAGGGACAGGGTCCTACAATGAGCAGTTCTTC.

The J gene is TRBJ1-1, the V gene TRBV7-9, with a weak D call TRBD1 (6 bases). Looked up from germline, CDR1 is SEHNR and CDR2 is FQNEAQ (reference sequence). Trimming stripped 7 bases from V and 1 base from J, with 10 bases between. This CDR3 region has 13 residues. CDR3 residues: CASIRDTNTEAFF. The CDR3 DNA sequence: TGTGCCAGCATTCGGGACACGAACACTGAAGCTTTCTTT.

The chain employs TRBV7-3 and TRBJ1-1; unclear D gene. The CDR3 spans 18 residues. Per germline, CDR1 SGHTA and CDR2 FQGTGA. The V end was cut by 5 bases, the J end by 0 bases, with 22 bases between. The CDR3 DNA reads as TGTGCCAGCAGCACCTCGCCCGGGATGTTTCCGATGAACACTGAAGCTTTCTTT. The encoded protein is CASSTSPGMFPMNTEAFF.

The rearrangement links TRBV12-5 to TRBJ1-2, with D perhaps TRBD1 (6 bases). Germline CDR1 is LGHNT and CDR2 is FRNRAP. Trimming left V 4 bases short and J 8 bases short, with 14 bases between. This CDR3 has 13 residues. In DNA form, the CDR3 reads TGTGCTAGTGGTTCAGACACAGGGTCCGGCTACACCTTC. Residues: CASGSDTGSGYTF.

V gene TRBV12-5 combines with J gene TRBJ2-2; D may be TRBD2 (5 bases). V lost 8 bases to trimming and J lost 3 bases, with 7 bases between them. The CDR3 extends over 12 amino acids. Germline assignment: CDR1 LGHNT and CDR2 FRNRAP. CDR3 amino acids: CASTRDTGELFF. CDR3 DNA: TGTGCTAGTACTAGGGACACCGGGGAGCTGTTTTTT.

The V and J genes are TRBV7-9 and TRBJ2-1, with 8 nucleotides matching TRBD2. Germline V gene sequence: CDR1 SEHNR, CDR2 FQNEAQ (reference sequence). The junction had 7 bases not matched to a gene; V was cut back by 7 bases and J by 8 bases. The CDR3 consists of 13 residues. The CDR3 loop is CASNSGRKDEQFF. The CDR3 nucleotides read TGTGCCAGCAACAGCGGGAGAAAGGATGAGCAGTTCTTC.

This rearrangement joins TRBV6-4 to TRBJ2-3, with D possibly TRBD2 on 5 matching bases. Germline assignment: CDR1 MRHNA and CDR2 SNTAGT. Trimming shortened V by 6 bases and J by 3 bases, and 7 bases separated the two germline ends. The CDR3 sequence is 12 residues long. This chain's CDR3 is CASRGVTDTQYF. The CDR3 coding sequence is TGTGCCAGCAGGGGAGTGACAGATACGCAGTATTTT.

The V call is TRBV28, the J call TRBJ1-2, with D perhaps matching TRBD1 (5 bases). Germline lookup yields CDR1 MDHEN and CDR2 SYDVKM. V was clipped by 6 bases and J by 1 base, with 12 bases between them. This CDR3 is 14 amino acids long. The CDR3 here is CASRAGPINYGYTF. The CDR3 nucleotides read TGTGCCAGCAGGGCGGGGCCTATTAACTATGGCTACACCTTC.

The V gene is TRBV15, the J gene TRBJ2-3; the D gene is possibly TRBD2 (5 bases). V was trimmed by 0 bases and J by 4 bases, leaving 14 bases between them. Germline CDR1 LNHNV, CDR2 YYDKDF (reference sequence). This CDR3 spans 16 amino acids. The CDR3 DNA reads TGTGCCACCAGCAGAGATTTGGCCAAGGGAGCAGATACGCAGTATTTT. Protein: CATSRDLAKGADTQYF.

The chain combines TRBV28 with TRBJ1-2, with a tentative D call TRBD1 (5 bases). V was shortened by 1 base and J by 5 bases, with 11 bases between the two germline ends. The CDR3 has 14 amino acids. Per germline, CDR1 MDHEN and CDR2 SYDVKM. The chain's CDR3 is CASSLFDRTYGYTF. Written as DNA, the CDR3 is TGTGCCAGCAGTTTATTCGACAGAACTTATGGCTACACCTTC.

The J gene is TRBJ2-1, the V gene TRBV9; 9 nucleotides align to TRBD2. The CDR3 totals 15 residues. Germline CDR1 SGDLS, CDR2 YYNGEE. Trimming took 0 bases from V and 4 from J; bases not matched to a gene: 2. For the CDR3, the DNA is TGTGCCAGCAGCGTAGTACTAGCGGGTTACAATGAGCAGTTCTTC. Encoded protein: CASSVVLAGYNEQFF. The entire variable domain, with the rest obtained from reference TRBV9 and TRBJ2-1, is as follows: DSGVTQTPKHLITATGQRVTLRCSPRSGDLSVYWYQQSLDQGLQFLIQYYNGEERAKGNILERFSAQQFPDLHSELNLSSLELGDSALYFCASSVVLAGYNEQFFGPGTRLTVL.

This clone turned up a few times. V usage is TRBV5-4 and J usage is TRBJ1-5; D possibly corresponds to TRBD1 (5 bases). V shed 1 base and J shed 4 bases, with 9 bases lying between them. The CDR3 contains 14 residues. Germline V gene sequence: CDR1 SGHNT, CDR2 YYREEE (reference sequence). The CDR3 nucleotides read TGTGCCAGCAGCTTGCAGGGTTTTAATCAGCCCCAGCATTTT. Its protein is CASSLQGFNQPQHF.

The chain recombines TRBV5-5 with TRBJ1-2; D gene unclear. The CDR3 is made up of 12 amino acids. Germline V gene lookup returns CDR1 SGHKS and CDR2 YYEKEE (reference sequence). The ends were cut back, 0 bases at V and 5 bases at J, with 5 bases in the middle. The CDR3 nucleotides read TGTGCCAGCAGCTTGGCAGGTTATGGCTACACCTTC. Protein product: CASSLAGYGYTF.

The chain links TRBV7-2 to TRBJ1-5; TRBD1 agrees at 7 bases. The CDR3 runs 14 residues. V dropped 5 bases and J dropped 4; count of bases not matched to a gene: 5. Germline V gene lookup returns CDR1 SGHTA and CDR2 FQGNSA. The CDR3 region has the DNA TGTGCCAGCAGCAGGGACAGCCAAAATCAGCCCCAGCATTTT. This gives the protein CASSRDSQNQPQHF.